Listed below are T cell receptor beta chains from one sample, sequenced in a study of blood T cell repertoires in COVID-19. Sequencing used immunoSEQ multiplex PCR; TCRdb keeps in-frame clones, though not all of them. The sample has under 200,000 clones, roughly 84% seen once. Sample: PBMCs or T cells enriched from blood (not recorded which). Receptors were obtained from a woman between 50 and 59 years old who had recovered from COVID-19. The CDR3 runs from the conserved cysteine through the conserved F or W. A D gene is named only where the DNA matches it firmly. The size field is filled for only some rows; it gives once, few, many or a size class.

V: TRBV19
D: TRBD1
J: TRBJ1-5
size: many
CDR3: CASSLRDSNQPQHF

V: TRBV25-1
D: .
J: TRBJ1-2
size: .
CDR3: CASSEWVTEANYGYTF

V: TRBV2
D: .
J: TRBJ2-2
size: .
CDR3: CASSAYTGELFF

V: TRBV13
D: TRBD1
J: TRBJ1-3
size: .
CDR3: CASSSLPFGQGNSGNTIYF

V: TRBV3-1/TRBV3-2
D: TRBD2
J: TRBJ2-5
size: .
CDR3: CASSQSLAGWETQYF

V: TRBV5-6
D: TRBD1
J: TRBJ2-6
size: .
CDR3: CASSLVGDSPSGANVLTF

V: TRBV10-3
D: .
J: TRBJ1-5
size: .
CDR3: CAISSDGNNQPQHF

V: TRBV27
D: TRBD1
J: TRBJ2-5
size: once
CDR3: CASKGTGRETQYF

V: TRBV18
D: .
J: TRBJ2-5
size: .
CDR3: CASSPRAREETQYF

V: TRBV19
D: .
J: TRBJ2-2
size: .
CDR3: CASAAGYTGELFF

V: TRBV5-4
D: .
J: TRBJ2-7
size: .
CDR3: CASSLTGSNEQYF

V: TRBV6-6
D: .
J: TRBJ1-1
size: .
CDR3: CASSYSGSYEAFF

V: TRBV11-3
D: TRBD2
J: TRBJ2-3
size: .
CDR3: CASSQFSSGRKTDTQYF

V: TRBV7-9
D: .
J: TRBJ2-5
size: .
CDR3: CASSLAGGETQYF

V: TRBV7-6
D: TRBD2
J: TRBJ2-1
size: .
CDR3: CASSSLTSGRAGGNEQFF

V: TRBV3-1/TRBV3-2
D: TRBD2
J: TRBJ2-3
size: .
CDR3: CASSEGTSGTRTDTQYF

V: TRBV6-2/TRBV6-3
D: TRBD1
J: TRBJ2-5
size: .
CDR3: CASSYSTGNKETQYF

V: TRBV19
D: TRBD1
J: TRBJ2-7
size: .
CDR3: CASSIGQGAVYEQYF

V: TRBV30
D: .
J: TRBJ1-5
size: .
CDR3: CAWRGSGGNQPQHF

V: TRBV19
D: TRBD1
J: TRBJ1-5
size: .
CDR3: CASSMDRVNGQPQHF

V: TRBV3-1/TRBV3-2
D: TRBD2
J: TRBJ2-1
size: .
CDR3: CASSRAGGLGEQFF

V: TRBV9
D: TRBD2
J: TRBJ2-7
size: .
CDR3: CASSVGTSGTYEQYF

V: TRBV6-2/TRBV6-3
D: .
J: TRBJ1-1
size: few
CDR3: CASSPQVEGTEAFF

V: TRBV12-5
D: .
J: TRBJ2-7
size: .
CDR3: CASGFAGPGEQYF

V: TRBV15
D: TRBD1
J: TRBJ1-3
size: .
CDR3: CATSRGRQGPGLSGNTIYF

V: TRBV4-2
D: .
J: TRBJ2-3
size: .
CDR3: CASSQDIETDTQYF

V: TRBV14
D: TRBD1
J: TRBJ1-2
size: .
CDR3: CASSQTRTGAVYGYTF

V: TRBV7-2
D: .
J: TRBJ2-1
size: once
CDR3: CASSLGSSATYNEQFF

V: TRBV7-6
D: .
J: TRBJ1-1
size: .
CDR3: CASSPSPRLAEAFF

V: TRBV28
D: .
J: TRBJ1-1
size: .
CDR3: CASSGAGAPEGYTEAFF

V: TRBV28
D: TRBD1
J: TRBJ2-4
size: .
CDR3: CAATGGAAKNIQYF

V: TRBV28
D: .
J: TRBJ1-5
size: once
CDR3: CASSRTDSGQPQHF

V: TRBV7-2
D: TRBD2
J: TRBJ2-7
size: few
CDR3: CASNPSGGRGEQYF

V: TRBV11-2
D: .
J: TRBJ2-1
size: once
CDR3: CASSARGGKAPSWNEQFF

V: TRBV4-2
D: TRBD2
J: TRBJ2-1
size: .
CDR3: CASSQVGGRAPNEQFF

V: TRBV29-1
D: .
J: TRBJ2-2
size: .
CDR3: CSVSTGIFTGELFF

V: TRBV11-3
D: TRBD1
J: TRBJ2-1
size: .
CDR3: CASSVGQGAYNEQFF

V: TRBV7-9
D: .
J: TRBJ2-1
size: .
CDR3: CASSFIGDTHNEQFF

V: TRBV2
D: TRBD1
J: TRBJ1-3
size: .
CDR3: CASSYRGQGNTIYF

V: TRBV3-1/TRBV3-2
D: TRBD1
J: TRBJ1-5
size: few
CDR3: CASSQGTGGLQPQHF

V: TRBV30
D: TRBD1
J: TRBJ2-7
size: .
CDR3: CAWSVLGTGEQYF